These 8 T cell receptor beta chains originate from one sample sequenced in a study of T cells in Graves' hyperthyroidism and ophthalmopathy. RNA transcripts yielded amplified TCR beta CDR3 regions. HTBI primers were the set used in a first-round RT-PCR of the TCR CDR3. TCRdb redid the calling of the multiplex PCR reads with MiXCR, one entry per CDR3 protein. This sample has roughly 300,000 distinct CDR3 sequences; roughly 21% occur once, and the top ten carry about 50%. The specimen sequenced was blood. These receptors were obtained from a woman aged 50 to 65 with Graves' hyperthyroidism.

There are a few counts of this clonotype. This sequence may be a read error, since a much larger clone differs from it by one base. This sequence joins TRBV27 and TRBJ2-3, with 9 positions matching TRBD2. The CDR3 length is 15 residues. Germline V gene lookup returns CDR1 MNHEY and CDR2 SMNVEV (reference sequence). The V gene end was trimmed by 7 bases and the J gene end by 7 bases; junction bases not matched to a gene: 12. The CDR3 protein is CASTPWASGANTQYF. CDR3 in DNA: TGTGCCAGCACCCCGTGGGCTAGCGGGGCAAATACGCAGTATTTT.

A word on this clonotype: A much larger clone differs by one base, so this may be a read error. The J gene is TRBJ2-1, the V gene TRBV5-6, with 10 bases fitting TRBD2. J gave up 8 bases and V 6 bases, and 8 bases lay outside the gene matches. Germline CDR1 and CDR2: SGHDT and YYEEEE. The CDR3 sequence is 14 residues long. CDR3 sequence (DNA): TGTGCCAGCAAACGAGCGGGAGGGCCTTATGAGCAGTTCTTC. Its protein is CASKRAGGPYEQFF.

Concerning this clonotype: This sequence may be a read error, since a much larger clone differs from it by one base. The genes are TRBV5-8 and TRBJ2-1, with TRBD1 matching over 8 bases. Germline V gives CDR1 SGHTS, CDR2 YDEGEE. CDR3 length: 15 residues. CDR3 protein: CASSLGGTGANEHFF. The CDR3 nucleotides read TGTGCCAGCAGCTTGGGCGGGACAGGCGCTAATGAGCATTTCTTC.

As DNA, the CDR3 is TGTGCCAGCAGGGGGACAGGGATCTATGGCTACACCTTC. This gives the protein CASRGTGIYGYTF. The chain employs TRBV6-2 or TRBV6-3 and TRBJ1-2, with 9 positions matching TRBD1. The CDR3 contains 13 residues. The junction had 3 bases not matched to a gene; V was cut back by 6 bases and J by 4 bases. CDR1 and CDR2 from the germline V gene are MNHEY and SVGEGT.

This clonotype was seen many times. The rearrangement links TRBV28 to TRBJ1-3; no firm D call. Germline V gene data show CDR1 as MDHEN and CDR2 as SYDVKM. This CDR3 has 15 residues. Trimming removed 6 bases from V and 2 bases from J, with 14 bases in between. CDR3 amino acids: CASSLGGLAGNTIYF. The CDR3 DNA sequence: TGTGCCAGCAGCTTGGGAGGGCTCGCTGGAAACACCATATATTTT.

This clonotype was found many times. This chain connects TRBV4-1 to TRBJ2-4; 12 nucleotides line up with TRBD2. This CDR3 spans 15 amino acids. V shed 4 bases, J shed 5 bases, and the junction held 3 bases outside the gene matches. The germline V gene encodes CDR1 MGHRA and CDR2 YSYEKL. This CDR3 reads CASSLGLAGENIQYF. CDR3 nucleotides: TGCGCCAGCAGCCTGGGACTAGCGGGTGAAAACATTCAGTACTTC.

This clonotype was recorded at least ten times. The V call is TRBV28, the J call TRBJ2-7, with 9 positions matching TRBD1. Germline values: CDR1 MDHEN, CDR2 SYDVKM. After removal of 1 base from V and 1 base from J, the junction contained 2 bases not matched to a gene. The CDR3 consists of 15 residues. DNA of the CDR3: TGTGCCAGCAGTTTATCCGGGACAGGGTCCTACGAGCAGTACTTC. Translation: CASSLSGTGSYEQYF. The variable domain in full, with the rest retrieved from reference TRBV28 and TRBJ2-7, is DVKVTQSSRYLVKRTGEKVFLECVQDMDHENMFWYRQDPGLGLRLIYFSYDVKMKEKGDIPEGYSVSREKKERFSLILESASTNQTSMYLCASSLSGTGSYEQYFGPGTRLTVT.

The chain joins TRBV3-1 to TRBJ1-1; 8 nucleotides align to TRBD1. The CDR3 runs to 11 residues. With V trimmed by 7 bases and J by 8 bases, 3 bases remained unmatched. Germline CDR1 and CDR2: LGHDT and YNNKEL (reference sequence). The CDR3 loop is CASTGQVEAFF. Written as DNA, the CDR3 is TGTGCCAGCACGGGACAGGTAGAAGCTTTCTTT.